This T cell receptor beta chain came from a study of cytomegalovirus exposure and HLA in healthy donors. As for the study in general: For the 300 to 450 genotyped donors, 65% to 90% fell within the Caucasian-associated ancestry cluster.

This clone was recorded a few times. Its antigen is still unknown. Study-level findings and limits: A later analysis linked a missense DCLRE1C variant to TCR beta V- and J-gene trimming.

Trimming cost V 5 bases and J 0 bases; bases outside gene matches: 9. CDR3 length equals 16 residues. Germline V gene lookup returns CDR1 MNHEY and CDR2 SMNVEV (reference sequence). Both 60 Vbeta primers and 13 Jbeta primers went into the PCR. Profiled with immunoSEQ multiplex PCR; TCRdb holds only in-frame clones, not every one. The repertoire has about 130,000 clones, about 11% of them found once; the top ten carry 4.6%. This TCR was recovered from a woman younger than 30 in good health and CMV-seropositive. The sample was PBMCs. J is TRBJ1-2 and V is TRBV27; TRBD1 aligns across 7 bases. Here the CDR3 DNA reads TGTGCCAGCAGTCGCAGAAGGGGACAGCCTAACTATGGCTACACCTTC. Translated: CASSRRRGQPNYGYTF.